Detailed here is one T cell receptor (beta chain). Original handling: Scientists estimated how many nucleated cells there were by amplifying reference gene primers. Libraries were prepared by immunoSEQ multiplex PCR; TCRdb keeps only in-frame clonotypes and omits some of them. Clonal size and the V and J genes are those of that table, whereas D and trimming came from the DNA. The sample has over 85,000 clones, 79% seen once. These data come from a study of blood T cell repertoires in COVID-19. Study-level information: Samples came from the United States, Italy and Spain, spanning acute and convalescent COVID-19. Sources were T cells, B-cell-depleted T cells, or PBMCs; the material itself was cDNA or gDNA.

The clonotype originates from a human donor in a cohort sampled during active COVID-19. The source material was peripheral blood.

CDR3 nucleotide sequence: TGTGCCAGCAGCAACGGACAGGGGGCGCGAACCGGGGAGCTGTTTTTT. It translates to CASSNGQGARTGELFF. The chain carries TRBV5-4 and TRBJ2-2; 11 nucleotides align to TRBD1. Germline CDR1 is SGHNT and CDR2 is YYREEE (reference sequence). The CDR3 length is 16 residues. J was trimmed by 5 bases and V by 4 bases; bases with no gene match: 7.